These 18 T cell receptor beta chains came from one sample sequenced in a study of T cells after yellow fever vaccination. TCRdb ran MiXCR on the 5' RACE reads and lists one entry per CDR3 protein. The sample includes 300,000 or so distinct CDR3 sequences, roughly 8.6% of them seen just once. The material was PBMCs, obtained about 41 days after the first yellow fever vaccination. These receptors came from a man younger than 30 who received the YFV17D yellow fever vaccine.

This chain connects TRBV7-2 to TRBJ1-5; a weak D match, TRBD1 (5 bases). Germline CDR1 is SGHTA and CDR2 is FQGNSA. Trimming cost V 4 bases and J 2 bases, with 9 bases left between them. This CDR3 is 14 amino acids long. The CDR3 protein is CASSYRGRNQPQHF. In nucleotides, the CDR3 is TGTGCCAGCAGCTACCGGGGCCGCAATCAGCCCCAGCATTTT.

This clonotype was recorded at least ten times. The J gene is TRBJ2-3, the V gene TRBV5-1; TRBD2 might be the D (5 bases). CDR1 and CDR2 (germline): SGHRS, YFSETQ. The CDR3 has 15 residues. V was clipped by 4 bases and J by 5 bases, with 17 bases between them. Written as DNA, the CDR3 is TGCGCCAGCAGCCCCGGCGGGTCTGCAGGAGATACGCAGTATTTT. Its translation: CASSPGGSAGDTQYF.

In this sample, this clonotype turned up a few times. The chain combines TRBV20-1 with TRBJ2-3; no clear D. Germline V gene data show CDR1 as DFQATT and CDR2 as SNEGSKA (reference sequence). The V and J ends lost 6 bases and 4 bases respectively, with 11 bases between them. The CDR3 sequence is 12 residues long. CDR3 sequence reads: CSAQDRADTQYF. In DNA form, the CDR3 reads TGCAGTGCGCAGGACCGGGCAGATACGCAGTATTTT.

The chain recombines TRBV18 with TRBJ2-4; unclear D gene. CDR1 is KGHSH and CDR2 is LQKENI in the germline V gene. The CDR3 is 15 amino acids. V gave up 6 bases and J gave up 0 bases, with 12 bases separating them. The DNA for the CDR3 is TGTGCCAGCTCCTCTTCCCCAGGAGCCAAAAACATTCAGTACTTC. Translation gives CASSSSPGAKNIQYF.

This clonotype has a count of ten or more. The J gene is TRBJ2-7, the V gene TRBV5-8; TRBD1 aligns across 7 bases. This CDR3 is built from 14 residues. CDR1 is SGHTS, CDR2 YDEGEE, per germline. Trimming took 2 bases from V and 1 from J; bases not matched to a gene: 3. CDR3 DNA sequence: TGTGCCAGCAGCTTTCAGGGGGTTTCCTACGAGCAGTACTTC. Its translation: CASSFQGVSYEQYF.

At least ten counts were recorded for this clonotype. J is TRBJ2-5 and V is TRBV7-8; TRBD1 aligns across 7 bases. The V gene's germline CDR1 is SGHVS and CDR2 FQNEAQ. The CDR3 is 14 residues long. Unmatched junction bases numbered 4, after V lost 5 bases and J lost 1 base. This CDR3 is CASSAYRGQETQYF. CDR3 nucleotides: TGTGCCAGCAGCGCATACAGGGGCCAAGAGACCCAGTACTTC.

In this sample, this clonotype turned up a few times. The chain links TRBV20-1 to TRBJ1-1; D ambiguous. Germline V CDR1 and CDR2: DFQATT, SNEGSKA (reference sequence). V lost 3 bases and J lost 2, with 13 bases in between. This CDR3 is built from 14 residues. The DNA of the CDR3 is TGCAGTGCTAGCGAGAGGGCCGTAAACACTGAAGCTTTCTTT. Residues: CSASERAVNTEAFF.

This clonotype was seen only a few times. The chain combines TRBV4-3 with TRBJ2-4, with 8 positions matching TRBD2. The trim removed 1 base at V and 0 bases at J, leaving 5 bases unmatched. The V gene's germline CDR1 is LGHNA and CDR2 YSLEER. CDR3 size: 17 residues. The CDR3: CASSQASAGVAKNIQYF. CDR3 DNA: TGCGCCAGCAGCCAAGCCTCAGCGGGGGTAGCCAAAAACATTCAGTACTTC.

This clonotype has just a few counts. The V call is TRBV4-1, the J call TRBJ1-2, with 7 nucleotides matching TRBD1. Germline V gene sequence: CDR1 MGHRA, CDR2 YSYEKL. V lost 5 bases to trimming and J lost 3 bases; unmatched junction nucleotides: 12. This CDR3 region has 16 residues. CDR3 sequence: CASSAPDRDRDYGYTF. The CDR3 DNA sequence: TGCGCCAGCAGCGCTCCCGACAGGGACCGAGACTATGGCTACACCTTC.

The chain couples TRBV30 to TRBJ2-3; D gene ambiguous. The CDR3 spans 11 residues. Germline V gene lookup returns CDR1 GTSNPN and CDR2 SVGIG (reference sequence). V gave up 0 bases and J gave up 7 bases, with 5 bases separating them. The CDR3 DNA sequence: TGTGCCTGGAGTGTACGATATACGCAGTATTTT. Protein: CAWSVRYTQYF.

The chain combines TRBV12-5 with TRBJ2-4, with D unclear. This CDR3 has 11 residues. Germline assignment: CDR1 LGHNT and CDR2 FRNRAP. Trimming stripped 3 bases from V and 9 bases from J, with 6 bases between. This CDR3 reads CASGFDSIQYF. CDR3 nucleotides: TGTGCTAGTGGTTTCGATAGCATTCAGTACTTC.

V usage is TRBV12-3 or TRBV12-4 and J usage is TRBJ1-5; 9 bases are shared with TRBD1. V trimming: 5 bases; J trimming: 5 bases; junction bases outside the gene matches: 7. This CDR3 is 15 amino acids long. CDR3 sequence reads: CASSPGTGHHQPQHF. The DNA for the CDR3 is TGTGCCAGCAGTCCCGGGACAGGGCATCATCAGCCCCAGCATTTT.

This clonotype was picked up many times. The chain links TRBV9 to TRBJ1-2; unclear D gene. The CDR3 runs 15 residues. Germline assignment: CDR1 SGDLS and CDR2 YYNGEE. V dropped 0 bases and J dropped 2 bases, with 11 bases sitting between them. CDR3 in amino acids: CASSVGGPVNYGYTF. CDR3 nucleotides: TGTGCCAGCAGCGTAGGCGGGCCCGTGAACTATGGCTACACCTTC.

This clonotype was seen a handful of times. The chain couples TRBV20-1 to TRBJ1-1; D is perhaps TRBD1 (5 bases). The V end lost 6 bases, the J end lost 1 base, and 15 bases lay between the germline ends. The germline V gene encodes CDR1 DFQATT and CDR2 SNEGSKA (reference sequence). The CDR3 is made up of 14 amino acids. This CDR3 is CSARKGRWNTEAFF. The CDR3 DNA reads TGCAGTGCGCGAAAGGGACGGTGGAACACTGAAGCTTTCTTT.

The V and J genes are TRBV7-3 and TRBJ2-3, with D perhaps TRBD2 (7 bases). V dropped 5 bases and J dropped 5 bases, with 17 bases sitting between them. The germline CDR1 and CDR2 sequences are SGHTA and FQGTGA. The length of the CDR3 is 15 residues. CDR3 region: CASSTNGGRGDTQYF. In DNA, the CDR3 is TGTGCCAGCAGCACTAACGGGGGGCGGGGAGATACGCAGTATTTT.

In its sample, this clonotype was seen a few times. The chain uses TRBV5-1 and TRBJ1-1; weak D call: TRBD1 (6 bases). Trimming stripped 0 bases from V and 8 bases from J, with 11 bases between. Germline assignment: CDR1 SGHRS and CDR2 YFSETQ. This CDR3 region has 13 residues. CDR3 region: CASSLGDTNEAFF. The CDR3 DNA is TGCGCCAGCAGCTTGGGGGACACCAACGAAGCTTTCTTT. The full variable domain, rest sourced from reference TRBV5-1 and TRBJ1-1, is KAGVTQTPRYLIKTRGQQVTLSCSPISGHRSVSWYQQTPGQGLQFLFEYFSETQRNKGNFPGRFSGRQFSNSRSEMNVSTLELGDSALYLCASSLGDTNEAFFGQGTRLTVV.

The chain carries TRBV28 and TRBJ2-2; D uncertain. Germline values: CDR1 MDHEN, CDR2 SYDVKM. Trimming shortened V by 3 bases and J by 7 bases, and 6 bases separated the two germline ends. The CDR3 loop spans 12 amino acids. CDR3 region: CASSLYYGELFF. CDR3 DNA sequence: TGTGCCAGCAGTTTGTACTACGGGGAGCTGTTTTTT.

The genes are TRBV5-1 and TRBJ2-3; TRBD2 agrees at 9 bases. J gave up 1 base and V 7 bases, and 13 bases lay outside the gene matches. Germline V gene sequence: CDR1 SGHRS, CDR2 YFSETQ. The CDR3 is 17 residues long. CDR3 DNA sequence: TGCGCCAGCCGCCCTTCCGGGCTAGCGGGACGCACAGATACGCAGTATTTT. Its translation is CASRPSGLAGRTDTQYF.